Listed below are T cell receptor beta chains from one sample, sequenced in a study of cytomegalovirus exposure and HLA in healthy donors. The table came from immunoSEQ multiplex PCR; TCRdb's copy has only in-frame clones and leaves some out. The table has around 100,000 clones, over 60% seen once. The specimen was PBMCs. The receptors were gathered from a woman younger than 30 in good health and CMV-seropositive. CDR3s include the opening cysteine and the closing phenylalanine or tryptophan. A D gene is named only where the DNA matches it firmly. The listing skips clone size in some rows; elsewhere it reads once, few, many or a size class.

TRBD2,TRBJ2-7,-,16,TRBV7-9,CASSFPSGESSYEQYF,TGTGCCAGCAGCTTCCCCAGCGGGGAGAGCTCCTACGAGCAGTACTTC
-,TRBJ1-1,-,13,TRBV15,CATAPGGNTEAFF,TGTGCCACCGCACCGGGAGGGAACACTGAAGCTTTCTTT
-,TRBJ1-3,-,17,TRBV9,CASSVAGQTLSGNTIYF,TGTGCCAGCAGCGTAGCCGGACAGACTCTCTCTGGAAACACCATATATTTT
TRBD1,TRBJ2-7,-,15,TRBV7-9,CASSETTGGTYEQYF,TGTGCCAGCAGCGAAACTACAGGGGGAACCTACGAGCAGTACTTC
-,TRBJ2-5,-,15,TRBV9,CASSVGGSVQETQYF,TGTGCCAGCAGCGTAGGAGGGTCCGTCCAAGAGACCCAGTACTTC
TRBD1,TRBJ2-7,-,15,TRBV28,CASTLPGGQGYEQYF,TGTGCCAGCACCCTCCCAGGAGGACAGGGCTACGAGCAGTACTTC
-,TRBJ1-2,-,15,TRBV6-5,CASSYGTPKNYGYTF,TGTGCCAGCAGTTACGGGACACCTAAAAACTATGGCTACACCTTC
-,TRBJ2-5,-,14,TRBV5-4,CASSLRDSQETQYF,TGTGCCAGCAGCTTGCGGGACTCCCAAGAGACCCAGTACTTC
TRBD1,TRBJ2-1,-,14,TRBV19,CASKGDRGNNEQFF,TGTGCCAGCAAAGGAGACAGGGGGAACAATGAGCAGTTCTTC
-,TRBJ1-2,once,12,TRBV30,CAWRGASYGYTF,TGTGCCTGGAGAGGGGCCTCCTATGGCTACACCTTC
TRBD1,TRBJ1-1,-,13,TRBV7-9,CASSRGTGDEAFF,TGTGCCAGCAGCCGCGGGACAGGGGATGAAGCTTTCTTT